This TCR beta chain was sequenced for a study of blood T cell repertoires in COVID-19. The data were produced by immunoSEQ multiplex PCR, yet TCRdb's version contains in-frame clones alone and is incomplete. Of some 87,000 clones in the sample, around three quarters were seen once. This clone was recorded only once. The CDR3 is made up of 13 amino acids. Trimming stripped 3 bases from V and 6 bases from J, with 9 bases between. Germline CDR1 reads MGHDK; CDR2 reads SYGVNS. The chain employs TRBV25-1 and TRBJ2-4, with D maybe TRBD2 (6 bases). This TCR derives from a man in his forties or fifties who had recovered from COVID-19. Sequenced input: peripheral blood. CDR3 residues: CASSEHGGNIQYF. CDR3 coding DNA: TGTGCCAGCAGTGAGCACGGGGGAAACATTCAGTACTTC.